The rows below give T cell receptor beta chains drawn from one sample of a study of T cells in localized non-small cell lung cancer. The method was immunoSEQ multiplex PCR; TCRdb's version includes in-frame clones alone and lacks a portion of them. The sample lists approximately 3,000 clones; 27% were seen once. Source: normal lung tissue next to the tumor, taken before any cancer treatment. The receptors stem from a female donor aged 60 or older with stage I squamous cell lung carcinoma. CDR3s include the opening cysteine and the closing phenylalanine or tryptophan. The D gene is left open where the match is weak. Size values are once, few and many counts, or a class for expanded clones, and some rows have none.

CAGDLGTHGGNEQFF	TGTGCCGGAGATCTCGGCACCCACGGAGGCAATGAGCAGTTCTTC	few	TRBJ2-1	.	TRBV30
CSVEGRAGGYEQYF	TGCAGCGTTGAGGGGAGAGCCGGAGGATACGAGCAGTACTTC	few	TRBJ2-7	.	TRBV29-1
CASSSQGAGPPYNEQFF	TGTGCCAGCAGCTCTCAGGGGGCGGGACCCCCCTACAATGAGCAGTTCTTC	large	TRBJ2-1	TRBD1	TRBV11-3
CASTPPRGRQFF	TGTGCCAGCACCCCTCCCCGGGGGAGGCAGTTCTTC	few	TRBJ2-1	.	TRBV28
CSTGGMNTEAFF	TGCAGCACGGGGGGAATGAACACTGAAGCTTTCTTT	.	TRBJ1-1	.	TRBV29-1
CASSPPRGKQYF	TGTGCCAGCAGCCCCCCCCGGGGCAAGCAGTACTTC	.	TRBJ2-7	.	TRBV28
CASSMGSSYYGYTF	TGTGCCAGTAGTATGGGGTCGTCCTACTATGGCTACACCTTC	few	TRBJ1-2	.	TRBV19
CASSVGLWAYNEQFF	TGTGCCAGCAGTGTCGGGCTATGGGCCTACAATGAGCAGTTCTTC	.	TRBJ2-1	.	TRBV28
CASRTTGPGQPQHF	TGTGCCAGCAGGACCACCGGTCCAGGGCAGCCCCAGCATTTT	medium-sized	TRBJ1-5	.	TRBV28
CASSLDSRAQETQYF	TGTGCCAGCAGCTTGGATTCTAGGGCACAAGAGACCCAGTACTTC	.	TRBJ2-5	.	TRBV11-3
CASSYLSADGYTF	TGTGCCAGCAGTTACTTATCGGCAGATGGCTACACCTTC	few	TRBJ1-2	.	TRBV6-8
CASSDWLNEQFF	TGTGCCAGCAGTGATTGGTTGAATGAGCAGTTCTTC	few	TRBJ2-1	.	TRBV6-8